The 32 T cell receptor beta chains reported below all come from one sample, sequenced in a study of Graves' ophthalmopathy and Graves' hyperthyroidism. The authors amplified TCR beta CDR3 regions, and they did so from RNA transcripts for repertoire sequencing. Second-round multiplex PCR came after a first-round RT-PCR that employed HTBI primers. TCRdb processed the multiplex PCR reads anew with MiXCR; each CDR3 protein has one entry. The sample yields around 470,000 distinct CDR3 sequences, around 14% seen once. The sample was blood. The source of these receptors is a woman aged 30 to 39 with Graves' ophthalmopathy.

This chain links TRBV3-1 with TRBJ1-1; possible D gene TRBD1, 5 bases. This CDR3 has 12 amino acids. V was trimmed by 0 bases and J by 10 bases, leaving 9 bases between them. The germline gives CDR1 LGHDT, CDR2 YNNKEL (reference sequence). CDR3 nucleotides: TGTGCCAGCAGCCAAGAAGGGGAGCGAGCTTTCTTT. This gives the protein CASSQEGERAFF.

This rearrangement joins TRBV30 to TRBJ2-7; D perhaps matches TRBD1 (5 bases). Between the trimmed V and J ends, which lost 4 bases and 3 bases, there was a span of 13 bases. Germline V gene sequence: CDR1 GTSNPN, CDR2 SVGIG (reference sequence). The CDR3 totals 13 residues. As DNA, the CDR3 is TGTGCCTGGAAGGTTAAGGGGATCTACGAGCAGTACTTC. The encoded protein is CAWKVKGIYEQYF.

The chain carries TRBV30 and TRBJ2-5, with D unclear. Germline V gene sequence: CDR1 GTSNPN, CDR2 SVGIG (reference sequence). The CDR3 length is 13 residues. Trimming removed 3 bases from V and 5 bases from J, with 13 bases in between. This CDR3 reads CAWSRITTETQYF. The CDR3 DNA reads as TGTGCCTGGAGCCGTATCACAACGGAGACCCAGTACTTC.

The sample holds many counts of this clonotype. The rearrangement links TRBV28 to TRBJ2-5; perhaps TRBD1 as D (8 bases). V was clipped by 5 bases and J by 5 bases, with 18 bases between them. Germline CDR1 and CDR2: MDHEN and SYDVKM. The CDR3 consists of 15 residues. CDR3 sequence: CASSPAGTGVETQYF. In nucleotides, the CDR3 is TGTGCCAGCAGTCCAGCGGGGACAGGTGTGGAGACCCAGTACTTC.

Concerning this clonotype itself: Relative to the germline gene, one junction end is altered; a read error may explain this. The chain joins TRBV19 to TRBJ1-5; possibly TRBD1 for D (6 bases). The CDR3 runs 14 residues. Germline V CDR1 and CDR2: LNHDA, SQIVND (reference sequence). The CDR3 DNA is TGTGCCAGTTGTATGGGGGCCCTCAATCAGCCCCAGCATTTT. Protein: CASCMGALNQPQHF.

This clonotype was found many times. The chain couples TRBV12-3 or TRBV12-4 to TRBJ2-2; no definite D call. V dropped 8 bases and J dropped 7 bases, with 14 bases sitting between them. The CDR3 length is 13 residues. CDR3 DNA sequence: TGTGCCAGCCATGGACGATCCGGCGGGGAGCTGTTTTTT. It translates to CASHGRSGGELFF.

In this sample, this clonotype turned up many times. The chain couples TRBV12-3 or TRBV12-4 to TRBJ2-2, with D hard to call. The V and J ends lost 3 bases and 0 bases respectively, with 11 bases between them. CDR3 length: 16 amino acids. The CDR3: CASSFSASSNTGELFF. As DNA, the CDR3 is TGTGCCAGCAGTTTCTCTGCCAGCTCGAACACCGGGGAGCTGTTTTTT.

This clonotype was observed many times. The chain uses TRBV6-1 and TRBJ1-6; D perhaps matches TRBD1 (6 bases). The V end was cut by 6 bases, the J end by 7 bases, with 16 bases between. From germline, CDR1 is MNHNS and CDR2 SASEGT. CDR3 size: 15 residues. The CDR3 DNA reads TGTGCCAGCAGCCTCTATGTCCAGGGGAATTCACCCCTCCACTTT. Its translation is CASSLYVQGNSPLHF.

This clonotype has a count of ten or more. The chain joins TRBV29-1 to TRBJ2-7, with D possibly being TRBD1 (6 bases). The CDR3 has 12 amino acids. Germline lookup yields CDR1 SQVTM and CDR2 ANQGSEA. V lost 4 bases, J lost 4 bases, and 11 bases lay in between. CDR3 sequence (DNA): TGCAGCGTTGTGAACAGGGTATACGAGCAGTACTTC. This gives the protein CSVVNRVYEQYF.

Ten or more counts support this clonotype. The chain uses TRBV30 and TRBJ2-1, with D possibly matching TRBD2 (6 bases). This CDR3 spans 17 amino acids. The germline gives CDR1 GTSNPN, CDR2 SVGIG (reference sequence). V gave up 0 bases and J gave up 0 bases, with 15 bases separating them. Here the CDR3 DNA reads TGTGCCTGGAGTGTTCCGGGACTTCGAAGCTCCTACAATGAGCAGTTCTTC. It yields the protein CAWSVPGLRSSYNEQFF.

This clonotype was counted ten times or more. The chain joins TRBV2 to TRBJ2-4; D gene uncertain. Germline assignment: CDR1 SNHLY and CDR2 FYNNEI. Trimming pared 7 bases from V and 4 bases from J, leaving 11 bases between. CDR3 length: 13 residues. This chain's CDR3 is CASMVADKNIQYF. The CDR3 nucleotides are TGTGCCAGCATGGTCGCAGATAAAAACATTCAGTACTTC.

This clonotype has a count of ten or more. The chain links TRBV30 to TRBJ1-6; 10 nucleotides agree with TRBD1. The CDR3 is made up of 15 amino acids. Germline CDR1 GTSNPN, CDR2 SVGIG (reference sequence). With V trimmed by 5 bases and J by 7 bases, 8 bases remained unmatched. CDR3 bases: TGTGCCTGGCGTAAGCCGGGACAGGGGAATTCACCCCTCCACTTT. Its protein is CAWRKPGQGNSPLHF. The full variable domain, completed using reference TRBV30 and TRBJ1-6, is SQTIHQWPATLVQPVGSPLSLECTVEGTSNPNLYWYRQAAGRGLQLLFYSVGIGQISSEVPQNLSASRPQDRQFILSSKKLLLSDSGFYLCAWRKPGQGNSPLHFGNGTRLTVT.

This clonotype was recorded many times. This sequence joins TRBV7-2 and TRBJ2-5; 10 bases agree with TRBD2. The J segment lost 10 bases and the V segment lost 1 base, leaving 6 bases of the junction unmatched. The CDR3 contains 14 residues. Germline lookup yields CDR1 SGHTA and CDR2 FQGNSA. CDR3 sequence reads: CASSLVASGGIQYF. In nucleotides, the CDR3 is TGTGCCAGCAGCTTAGTAGCTAGCGGGGGAATCCAGTACTTC.

This clonotype was counted ten times or more. This chain connects TRBV9 to TRBJ2-2; D is perhaps TRBD1 (8 bases). The ends were cut back, 0 bases at V and 5 bases at J, with 20 bases in the middle. The CDR3 runs to 18 residues. Germline CDR1 reads SGDLS; CDR2 reads YYNGEE. The CDR3 spells CASSVAYRGGSRTGELFF. CDR3 sequence (DNA): TGTGCCAGCAGCGTAGCTTACAGGGGGGGTTCGAGGACCGGGGAGCTGTTTTTT.

J is TRBJ2-5 and V is TRBV12-3 or TRBV12-4; 8 bases map to TRBD1. Trimming at V came to 5 bases and at J to 1 base, leaving 9 bases not matched to a gene. CDR3 length: 16 residues. The CDR3 loop reads CASSQIRTGSQETQYF. The CDR3 region has the DNA TGTGCCAGCAGTCAAATCCGGACAGGGAGCCAAGAGACCCAGTACTTC.

This clonotype was observed at least ten times. V gene TRBV28 combines with J gene TRBJ2-7; D remains unclear. Germline V gene data show CDR1 as MDHEN and CDR2 as SYDVKM. CDR3 length: 12 residues. With 2 bases removed from V and 3 bases from J, the gap between germline ends came to 5 bases. DNA of the CDR3: TGTGCCAGCAGTTTAAAATTCTACGAGCAGTACTTC. It specifies CASSLKFYEQYF.

This clonotype was detected only a few times. This chain links TRBV12-3 or TRBV12-4 with TRBJ2-7, with 14 nucleotides matching TRBD2. Trimming took 6 bases from V and 3 from J; bases not matched to a gene: 13. This CDR3 contains 18 residues. This CDR3 is CASRTGTSGSSPFYEQYF. The CDR3 DNA sequence: TGTGCCAGCAGGACCGGGACTAGCGGGAGTTCTCCTTTCTACGAGCAGTACTTC.

This clonotype was seen ten or more times. The rearrangement joins TRBV20-1 to TRBJ2-7, with a tentative D call TRBD1 (6 bases). The length of the CDR3 is 13 residues. The V gene lost 5 bases and the J gene lost 2 bases, with 13 bases spanning the gap. Germline assignment: CDR1 DFQATT and CDR2 SNEGSKA (reference sequence). CDR3 protein: CSADLGATYEQYF. The CDR3 DNA sequence: TGCAGTGCTGACTTGGGGGCGACCTACGAGCAGTACTTC.

In this sample, this clonotype turned up many times. This rearrangement joins TRBV6-1 to TRBJ1-2; possibly TRBD1 for D (6 bases). This CDR3 contains 16 residues. Trimming stripped 6 bases from V and 4 bases from J, with 21 bases between. Germline CDR1 is MNHNS and CDR2 is SASEGT. CDR3 bases: TGTGCCAGCAGCCGCACCCCTGGACAGAATACCTATGGCTACACCTTC. Translating it yields CASSRTPGQNTYGYTF.

This clonotype was seen at least ten times. This sequence joins TRBV28 and TRBJ2-2; either TRBD1 or TRBD2 may fit D (5 bases each). Germline CDR1 reads MDHEN; CDR2 reads SYDVKM. This CDR3 contains 16 residues. The ends were cut back, 11 bases at V and 3 bases at J, with 22 bases in the middle. CDR3 residues: CAAGGTPGRDTGELFF. In nucleotides, the CDR3 is TGTGCCGCGGGTGGGACGCCAGGTCGGGACACCGGGGAGCTGTTTTTT. The full variable domain, its missing parts supplied by reference TRBV28 and TRBJ2-2, is DVKVTQSSRYLVKRTGEKVFLECVQDMDHENMFWYRQDPGLGLRLIYFSYDVKMKEKGDIPEGYSVSREKKERFSLILESASTNQTSMYLCAAGGTPGRDTGELFFGEGSRLTVL.

There are many counts of this clonotype. V and J are TRBV29-1 and TRBJ1-2; 7 bases fit TRBD1. Looked up from germline, CDR1 is SQVTM and CDR2 is ANQGSEA. The CDR3 contains 11 residues. Trimming took 5 bases from V and 4 from J; bases not matched to a gene: 1. The CDR3 DNA reads TGCAGCGTTACAGGGGCCTATGGCTACACCTTC. Protein sequence: CSVTGAYGYTF.

This clonotype was observed a handful of times. Just one base apart from a much larger clone, this may be a read error. The chain has TRBV5-1 and TRBJ2-5; possibly TRBD2 for D (5 bases). The germline CDR1 and CDR2 sequences are SGHRS and YFSETQ. This CDR3 has 14 residues. As DNA, the CDR3 is TGCGTCAGCAGCCCCGGTAGCGCTGAAGAGACCCAGTACTTC. It is translated as CVSSPGSAEETQYF.

This clonotype was counted many times. The V and J genes are TRBV12-3 or TRBV12-4 and TRBJ1-2; possible D gene TRBD1, 5 bases. This CDR3 region has 13 residues. Deletions cut 0 bases from V and 8 bases from J, with 10 bases between. CDR3 residues: CASSLARGWGYTF. In DNA, the CDR3 is TGTGCCAGCAGTTTAGCGCGGGGGTGGGGCTACACCTTC.

This clonotype was counted many times. The chain has TRBV2 and TRBJ1-1; weak D call: TRBD1 (6 bases). Germline assignment: CDR1 SNHLY and CDR2 FYNNEI. The CDR3 length is 15 residues. Between the trimmed V and J ends, which lost 3 bases and 7 bases, there was a span of 18 bases. CDR3 in amino acids: CASSDFTWTEDEAFF. Here the CDR3 DNA reads TGTGCCAGCAGTGATTTCACATGGACAGAGGATGAAGCTTTCTTT.

Many counts were recorded for this clonotype. The CDR3 coding sequence is TGTGCCAGTCGTCTCTATGGAAACACCATATATTTT. This sequence encodes CASRLYGNTIYF. The chain joins TRBV18 to TRBJ1-3; D gene unclear. Germline CDR1 KGHSH, CDR2 LQKENI. Trimming cost V 9 bases and J 3 bases, with 9 bases left between them. The CDR3 contains 12 residues.

In this sample, this clonotype turned up many times. The chain links TRBV12-3 or TRBV12-4 to TRBJ2-7, with D unclear. This CDR3 has 13 residues. Trimming left V 3 bases short and J 9 bases short, with 15 bases between. CDR3 DNA sequence: TGTGCCAGCAGTTTCGGCGGAACGAGAGGGCAGTACTTC. The encoded protein is CASSFGGTRGQYF.

This clonotype has a handful of counts. This sequence joins TRBV25-1 and TRBJ2-2, with 9 nucleotides matching TRBD2. J was trimmed by 6 bases and V by 4 bases; bases with no gene match: 6. Germline V gene lookup returns CDR1 MGHDK and CDR2 SYGVNS. The CDR3 has 15 amino acids. CDR3 bases: TGTGCCAGCAGTGGGCCTAGCGGGAATTCCGGGGAGCTGTTTTTT. It is translated as CASSGPSGNSGELFF.

This clonotype was counted at least ten times. The V call is TRBV28, the J call TRBJ1-2, with TRBD1 identical over 8 bases. The CDR3 is made up of 13 amino acids. The germline V gene encodes CDR1 MDHEN and CDR2 SYDVKM. V lost 7 bases and J lost 4; bases outside the gene matches: 5. Here the CDR3 reads CASTPGGIYGYTF. The CDR3 coding sequence is TGTGCCAGCACCCCAGGGGGCATCTATGGCTACACCTTC.

The chain uses TRBV12-3 or TRBV12-4 and TRBJ1-5; D unclear. This CDR3 is built from 14 residues. Trimming took 3 bases from V and 6 from J, leaving 12 bases between them. The CDR3 here is CASSFFREGQPQHF. As DNA, the CDR3 is TGTGCCAGCAGTTTTTTCCGGGAAGGTCAGCCCCAGCATTTT.

The V gene is TRBV18, the J gene TRBJ1-1, with D possibly being TRBD1 (6 bases). Germline lookup yields CDR1 KGHSH and CDR2 LQKENI. V dropped 3 bases and J dropped 4 bases, with 18 bases sitting between them. CDR3 length: 16 residues. CDR3 DNA sequence: TGTGCCAGCTCACCTTTTGCGGGGGCCCTCGGCACTGAAGCTTTCTTT. Translation: CASSPFAGALGTEAFF.

In its sample, this clonotype was seen many times. Possible read error: a much larger clone is one base away. The CDR3 region has the DNA TGTGCCAGCAGTGATTACTATGGCTACACCTTC. Translated: CASSDYYGYTF. The chain couples TRBV6-1 to TRBJ1-2, with unresolved D. The CDR3 consists of 11 residues. The germline CDR1 and CDR2 sequences are MNHNS and SASEGT. V lost 3 bases, J lost 3 bases, and 2 bases lay in between.

This clonotype has at least ten counts. The rearrangement links TRBV6-5 to TRBJ1-1; TRBD1 matches 8 bases. Germline CDR1 and CDR2: MNHEY and SVGAGI. Germline trimming cut 0 bases from V and 5 bases from J; bases unmatched to any gene: 5. The CDR3 sequence is 15 residues long. CDR3 in amino acids: CASSYSGRGQTEAFF. The CDR3 nucleotides read TGTGCCAGCAGTTACTCTGGCAGGGGGCAAACTGAAGCTTTCTTT.